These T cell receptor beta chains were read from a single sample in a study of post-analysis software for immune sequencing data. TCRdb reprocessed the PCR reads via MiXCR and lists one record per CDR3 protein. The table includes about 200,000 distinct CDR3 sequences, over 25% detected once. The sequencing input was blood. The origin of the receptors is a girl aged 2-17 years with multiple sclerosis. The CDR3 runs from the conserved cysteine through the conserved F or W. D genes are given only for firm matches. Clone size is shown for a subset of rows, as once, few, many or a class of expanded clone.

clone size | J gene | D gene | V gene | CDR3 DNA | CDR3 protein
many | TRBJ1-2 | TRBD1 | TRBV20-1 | TGCAGTGCTAGACTTGACAGGGGTGTTGGCTACACCTTC | CSARLDRGVGYTF
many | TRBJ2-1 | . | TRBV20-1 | TGCAGTGCTAGAGCATCGGGTGAGCAGTTCTTC | CSARASGEQFF
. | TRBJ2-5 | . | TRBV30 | TGTGCCTGGAGTGAGGGGACACCGTTTCGCCAAGAGACCCAGTACTTC | CAWSEGTPFRQETQYF
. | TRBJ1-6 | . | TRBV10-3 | TGTGCCATCAGTGAGTCTGGTAGGGTGAATTCACCCCTCCACTTT | CAISESGRVNSPLHF
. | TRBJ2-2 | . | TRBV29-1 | TGCAGCGCCGGCCCCCCCACCGGGGAGCCGTTTTTT | CSAGPPTGEPFF
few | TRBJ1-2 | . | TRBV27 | TGTGCCAGCAGTTTAACGACAGGCTATGGCTACACCTTC | CASSLTTGYGYTF
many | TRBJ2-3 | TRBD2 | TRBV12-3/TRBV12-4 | TGTGCCAGCAGTTTAGGGACTAGCGGGGTAGCGCAGTATTTT | CASSLGTSGVAQYF
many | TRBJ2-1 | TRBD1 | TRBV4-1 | TGCGCCAGCAGCCAGCTCCGGGACAGGGGAAATGAGCAGTTCTTC | CASSQLRDRGNEQFF
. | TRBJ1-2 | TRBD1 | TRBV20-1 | TGCAGTGCTAGGGGCAGGGGGCGCCAGGTTGAGGGCTACACCTTC | CSARGRGRQVEGYTF
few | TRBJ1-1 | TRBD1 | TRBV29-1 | TGCAGCGTTTTTTTTTTTTCGACCGGGACAGGGGCCTTCAACACTGAAGCTTTCTTT | CSVFFFSTGTGAFNTEAFF
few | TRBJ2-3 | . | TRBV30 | TGTGCCTGGACTCGGGGGAAAACAGATACGCAGTATTTT | CAWTRGKTDTQYF
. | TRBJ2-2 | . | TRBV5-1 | TGCACCAGCACCACGTACAGAACCACCGAGGAGCTGTTTTTT | CTSTTYRTTEELFF
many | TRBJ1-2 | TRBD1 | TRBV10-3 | TGTGCCATCAGAAAACAGGGGGCAAACTATGGCTACACCTTC | CAIRKQGANYGYTF
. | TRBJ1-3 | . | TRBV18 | TGTGCCAGCTCACCCCTCGGTGGATCTGGAAACACCATATATTTT | CASSPLGGSGNTIYF
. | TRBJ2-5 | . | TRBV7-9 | TGTGCCAGCAGCCATGAGAGACTTTTTCAAGAGACCCAGTACTTC | CASSHERLFQETQYF
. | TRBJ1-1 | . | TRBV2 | TGTACCAGCAGGACCTGGACGGGGAAGGCTGAAGCTTTCTTT | CTSRTWTGKAEAFF
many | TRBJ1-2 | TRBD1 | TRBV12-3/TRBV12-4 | TGTGCCAGCAGTAGCACCGGGACAGCCAACTATGGCTACACCTTC | CASSSTGTANYGYTF
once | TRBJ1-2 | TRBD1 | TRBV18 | TGTGCCAGCTCACCGGCTCGAACGGGACAGGGGGATACCTTC | CASSPARTGQGDTF
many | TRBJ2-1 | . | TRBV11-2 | TGTGCCAGCAGCTTAGAAGCTGAGCAGTTCTTC | CASSLEAEQFF
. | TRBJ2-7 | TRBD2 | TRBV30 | TGTGCCTGGAGGAAACCTAGCGGGGGCTCCTACGAGCAGTACTTC | CAWRKPSGGSYEQYF
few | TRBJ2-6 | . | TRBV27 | TGTGCCAGCAGTTTCTTACCTGGGGCCAACGTCCTGACTTTC | CASSFLPGANVLTF
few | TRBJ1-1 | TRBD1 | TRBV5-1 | TGCGCCAGCAGCTCAAGGACAGGGGGTAACACTGAAGCTTTCTTT | CASSSRTGGNTEAFF
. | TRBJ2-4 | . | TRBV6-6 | TGTGCCAGCAGGTACGGGGGAACCAAAAACATTCAGTACTTC | CASRYGGTKNIQYF
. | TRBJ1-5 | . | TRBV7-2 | TGTACCAGCAGCTCCGGAACTAGGAGTCGGGGTCAGCCCCAGCATTTT | CTSSSGTRSRGQPQHF
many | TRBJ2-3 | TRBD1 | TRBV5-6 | TGTGCCAGCAGCCCACGCCACAGGGGGAATACGCAGTATTTT | CASSPRHRGNTQYF
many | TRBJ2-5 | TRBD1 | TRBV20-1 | TGCAGTGCTAGAGGCAGGGGGCTCGAGACCCAGTACTTC | CSARGRGLETQYF